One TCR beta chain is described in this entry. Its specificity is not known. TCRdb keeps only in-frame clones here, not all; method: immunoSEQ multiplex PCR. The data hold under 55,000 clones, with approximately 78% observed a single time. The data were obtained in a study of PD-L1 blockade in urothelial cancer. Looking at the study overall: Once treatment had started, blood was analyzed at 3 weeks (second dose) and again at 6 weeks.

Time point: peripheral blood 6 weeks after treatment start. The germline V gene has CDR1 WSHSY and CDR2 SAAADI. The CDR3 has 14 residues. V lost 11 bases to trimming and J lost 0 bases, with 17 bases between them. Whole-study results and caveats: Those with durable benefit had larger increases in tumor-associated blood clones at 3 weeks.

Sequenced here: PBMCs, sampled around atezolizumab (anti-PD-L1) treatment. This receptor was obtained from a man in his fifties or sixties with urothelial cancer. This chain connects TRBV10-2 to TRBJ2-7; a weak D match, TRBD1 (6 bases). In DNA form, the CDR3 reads TGCGCCTCGGACCCTACAGGGAGCTCCTACGAGCAGTACTTC. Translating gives CASDPTGSSYEQYF.